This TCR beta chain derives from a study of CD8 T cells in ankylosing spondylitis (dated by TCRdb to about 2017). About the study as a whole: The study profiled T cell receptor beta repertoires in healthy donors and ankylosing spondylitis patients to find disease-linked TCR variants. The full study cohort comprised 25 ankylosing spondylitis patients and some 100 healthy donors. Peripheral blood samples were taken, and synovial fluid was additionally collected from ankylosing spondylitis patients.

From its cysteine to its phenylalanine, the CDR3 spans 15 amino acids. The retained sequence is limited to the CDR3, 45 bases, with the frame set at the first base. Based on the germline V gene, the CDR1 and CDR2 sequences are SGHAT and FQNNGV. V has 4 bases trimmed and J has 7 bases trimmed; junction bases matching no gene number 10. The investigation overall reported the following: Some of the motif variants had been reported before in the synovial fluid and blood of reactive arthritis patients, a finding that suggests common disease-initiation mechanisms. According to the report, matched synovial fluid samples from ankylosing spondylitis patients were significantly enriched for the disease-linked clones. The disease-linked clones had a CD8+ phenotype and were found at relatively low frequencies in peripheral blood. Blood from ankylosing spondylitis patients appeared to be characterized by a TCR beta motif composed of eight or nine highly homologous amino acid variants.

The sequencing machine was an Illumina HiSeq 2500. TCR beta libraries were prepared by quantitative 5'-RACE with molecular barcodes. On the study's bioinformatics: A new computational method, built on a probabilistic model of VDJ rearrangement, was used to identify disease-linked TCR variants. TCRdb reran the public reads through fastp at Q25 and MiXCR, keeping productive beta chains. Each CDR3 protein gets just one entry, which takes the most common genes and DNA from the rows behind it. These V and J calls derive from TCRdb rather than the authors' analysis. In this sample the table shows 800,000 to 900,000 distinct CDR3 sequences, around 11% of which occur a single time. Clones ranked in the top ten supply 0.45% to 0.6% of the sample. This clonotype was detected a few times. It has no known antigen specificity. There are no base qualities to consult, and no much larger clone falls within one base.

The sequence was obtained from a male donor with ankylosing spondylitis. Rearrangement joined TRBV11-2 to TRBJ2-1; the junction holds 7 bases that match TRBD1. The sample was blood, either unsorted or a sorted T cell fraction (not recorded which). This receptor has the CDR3 CASSSPGRGYNEQFF. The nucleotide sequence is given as TGTGCCAGCAGCTCCCCTGGCAGGGGGTATAATGAGCAGTTCTTC.